This paragraph reports one TCR beta chain. These data come from a study of radiotherapy plus CTLA-4 blockade in lung cancer. Whole-study context: More than 15% of enrolled patients responded objectively, and 25% to 40% had disease control.

Here immunoSEQ multiplex PCR was the method, and the copy in TCRdb shows in-frame clones only, minus some. The sample lists tens of thousands of clones, roughly 86% occurring once. V shed 5 bases, J shed 2 bases, and the junction held 5 bases outside the gene matches. Per germline, CDR1 MDHEN and CDR2 SYDVKM. The CDR3 contains 15 residues. The receptor was derived from a human donor with non-small cell lung cancer whose response to radiotherapy plus ipilimumab could not be evaluated. The V gene is TRBV28, the J gene TRBJ2-7; 11 bases agree with TRBD2. Sequencing was performed on peripheral blood, taken from a patient treated with radiotherapy plus ipilimumab. CDR3 DNA: TGTGCCAGCAGTGATACTAGCGGGAGACCCTACGAGCAGTACTTC. This translates into CASSDTSGRPYEQYF.